The 2 T cell receptor beta chains below were found in one sample sequenced in a study of tumor and adjacent non-tumor tissue in lung cancer. A modified ARM-PCR protocol with three rounds of nested PCR amplified TCRbeta. MiXCR, applied by TCRdb to the multiplex PCR reads, yields one record per CDR3 protein. The sample has about 100,000 distinct CDR3 sequences, about 60% seen once. No cell sorting was done before RNA was extracted from the tissue. The normal lung tissue was taken more than 3 cm from the tumor edge. The sequencing input was distant non-tumor lung tissue. The receptors originated from a man aged 25 to 45 with non-small cell lung cancer.

This clonotype has more than one count but fewer than ten. A read error may account for a junction end that differs from germline. As DNA, the CDR3 is TGTGCCAGCAGCTTACATGGAACAGACTATGGCTACGCCTTC. It encodes CASSLHGTDYGYAF. This chain links TRBV11-2 with TRBJ1-2, with no clear D. CDR3 length: 14 residues. The germline V gene has CDR1 SGHAT and CDR2 FQNNGV. Combining the CDR3 with reference TRBV11-2 and TRBJ1-2 gives the whole variable domain EAGVAQSPRYKIIEKRQSVAFWCNPISGHATLYWYQQILGQGPKLLIQFQNNGVVDDSQLPKDRFSAERLKGVDSTLKIQPAKLEDSAVYLCASSLHGTDYGYAFGSGTRLTVV.

Points on this clonotype: Germline and junction disagree at one end, which may indicate a read error. J is TRBJ1-2 and V is TRBV5-4, with 9 bases identical to TRBD1. Germline V lookup: CDR1 SGHNT, CDR2 YYREEE (reference sequence). CDR3 size: 13 residues. CDR3 sequence (DNA): TGTGCCAGCAGGTCCGGGACAGGGAATACCTACGCCTTC. Translated: CASRSGTGNTYAF. Based on the CDR3 plus reference TRBV5-4 and TRBJ1-2, the full variable domain is ETGVTQSPTHLIKTRGQQVTLRCSSQSGHNTVSWYQQALGQGPQFIFQYYREEENGRGNFPPRFSGLQFPNYSSELNVNALELDDSALYLCASRSGTGNTYAFGSGTRLTVV.